This is a list of T cell receptor beta chains from one sample in a study of blood T cell repertoires in COVID-19. Clones were read by immunoSEQ multiplex PCR, and TCRdb kept only the in-frame ones, dropping some. The sample records hundreds of thousands of clones, just under 90% being singletons. Sequencing input: PBMCs or T cells enriched from blood (not recorded which). The receptor source for this set is a middle-aged man who had been exposed to COVID-19. Each CDR3 is given with its conserved first and last residue. The order of the fields is V gene, clone size, J gene, D gene, CDR3 DNA, CDR3 protein. D genes are given only for firm matches. Not all rows give a size; the values are once, few, many and, for expanded clones, a class.

TRBV9,-,TRBJ1-4,TRBD1,TGTGCCAGCAGCGTAACGACAGGGCCCATGGTTGAAAAACTGTTTTTT,CASSVTTGPMVEKLFF
TRBV29-1,-,TRBJ2-1,TRBD2,TGCAGCGTGGGACTAGTATTGGGGAATGAGCAGTTCTTC,CSVGLVLGNEQFF
TRBV11-2,-,TRBJ2-3,TRBD2,TGTGCCAGCAGCTCCAATGGGGCGGGGGTAAAAAATACGCAGTATTTT,CASSSNGAGVKNTQYF
TRBV13,-,TRBJ1-2,TRBD1,TGTGCCAGCAGCTTACCGGGACAGGGGAAATTTAGGTATGGCTACACCTTC,CASSLPGQGKFRYGYTF
TRBV28,-,TRBJ1-5,TRBD1,TGTGCCAGCAGTTTTCACGAGGGGGCAAGCAATCAGCCCCAGCATTTT,CASSFHEGASNQPQHF
TRBV24-1,-,TRBJ2-3,TRBD1,TGTGCCACCAGTGATCCTGGGACAGGGAAAACAGATACGCAGTATTTT,CATSDPGTGKTDTQYF
TRBV11-2,-,TRBJ1-4,TRBD1,TGTGCCAGCAGCCCTCGGACAGGGGCAACTAATGAAAAACTGTTTTTT,CASSPRTGATNEKLFF
TRBV6-4,-,TRBJ2-2,TRBD1,TGTGCCAGCAGTGACTCGAACAGGGGGCCGGGCGGGGAGCTGTTTTTT,CASSDSNRGPGGELFF
TRBV28,once,TRBJ1-1,-,TGTGCCAGCAGTTTGTATCACTCGTCGAACACTGAAGCTTTCTTT,CASSLYHSSNTEAFF
TRBV6-1,-,TRBJ1-6,TRBD1,TGTGTCACGGGACAGGGCAACTATTCACCCCTCCACTTT,CVTGQGNYSPLHF
TRBV28,once,TRBJ1-2,-,TGTGCCAGCAGTTTATATCAGGGGCAGGGGGGCTACACCTTC,CASSLYQGQGGYTF
TRBV5-4,-,TRBJ2-5,-,TGTGCCAGCAGCTTGGATGCGCTAGCTGTGCAAGAGACCCAGTACTTC,CASSLDALAVQETQYF
TRBV28,few,TRBJ2-1,TRBD2,TGTGCCAGCCATCCTCATGCGGGGGGCTCCCACAATGAGCAGTTCTTC,CASHPHAGGSHNEQFF
TRBV6-6,-,TRBJ1-2,TRBD1,TGTGCCAGCAGTCGAGGGGGGCAGGGGGAATACTATGGCTACACCTTC,CASSRGGQGEYYGYTF
TRBV28,-,TRBJ2-1,TRBD2,TGTGCCAGCAGTGCGACTAGCGGGACCTACAATGAGCAGTTCTTC,CASSATSGTYNEQFF
TRBV21-1,-,TRBJ2-3,-,TGTGCCAGCATTCCTGGGACTAGCGGGAGATGCACAGATACGCAGTATTTT,CASIPGTSGRCTDTQYF
TRBV5-1,-,TRBJ1-2,TRBD1,TGCGCCAGCAGCTTTGGATGGACAGGGGCTAACTATGGCTACACCTTC,CASSFGWTGANYGYTF
TRBV28,-,TRBJ2-3,-,-,CASSTSPLDTQYF
TRBV30,few,TRBJ1-1,-,TGTGCCTGGAGTGCTACAGAGAACACTGAAGCTTTCTTT,CAWSATENTEAFF
TRBV5-4,-,TRBJ1-3,-,TGTGCCAGCAGCCGTGACAGGATCTCTGGAAACACCATATATTTT,CASSRDRISGNTIYF
TRBV11-2,few,TRBJ1-5,-,TGTGCCAGCAGCTTACAGGATCAGCCCCAGCATTTT,CASSLQDQPQHF
TRBV27,-,TRBJ1-4,-,TGTGCCAGCAGTAAGAACAGTAACCCGGCTAATGAAAAACTGTTTTTT,CASSKNSNPANEKLFF
TRBV6-5,-,TRBJ1-1,-,TGTGCCAGCAGCCCAACAGGGTCCTATGCTGAAGCTTTCTTT,CASSPTGSYAEAFF
TRBV10-3,-,TRBJ1-5,-,TGTGCCATCAGTGAGGGACAGTCTTACAATCAGCCCCAGCATTTT,CAISEGQSYNQPQHF
TRBV24-1,-,TRBJ1-2,-,TGTGCCACCAGTGACCCGACAATTAACTATGGCTACACCTTC,CATSDPTINYGYTF
TRBV27,-,TRBJ1-5,TRBD1,TGTGCCAGCAGTTTGGCGACAGGGGGCACGTTTCAGCCCCAGCATTTT,CASSLATGGTFQPQHF
TRBV4-2,-,TRBJ1-4,-,TGTGCCAGCAGCCAAGTAGAAAGAAATGAAAAACTGTTTTTT,CASSQVERNEKLFF
TRBV27,-,TRBJ2-1,-,TGTGCCAGCAGGCGTGCGGGAAGTAATGAGCAGTTCTTC,CASRRAGSNEQFF
TRBV28,-,TRBJ2-3,-,TGTGCCAGCTCGGGCAGGGGGAGGTTGTTGGATACGCAGTATTTT,CASSGRGRLLDTQYF
TRBV7-3,-,TRBJ2-2,TRBD2,TGTGCCAGCAGCTTAGTTGGGACTAGCATGAGTATCGGGGAGCTGTTTTTT,CASSLVGTSMSIGELFF
TRBV19,-,TRBJ1-5,-,TGTGCCAGTAGTATAGTGGGGCAGGCACCCAATCAGCCCCAGCATTTT,CASSIVGQAPNQPQHF
TRBV9,-,TRBJ2-1,TRBD2,TGTGCCAGCAGCCCGACGACTAGCGGGGGATATGAGCAGTTCTTC,CASSPTTSGGYEQFF